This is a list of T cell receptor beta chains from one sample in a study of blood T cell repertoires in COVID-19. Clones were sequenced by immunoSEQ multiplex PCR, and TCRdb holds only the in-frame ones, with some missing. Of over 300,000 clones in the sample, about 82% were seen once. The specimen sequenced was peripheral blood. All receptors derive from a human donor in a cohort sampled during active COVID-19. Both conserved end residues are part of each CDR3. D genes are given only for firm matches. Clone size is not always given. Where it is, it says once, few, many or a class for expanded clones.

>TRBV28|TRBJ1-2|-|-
CASSLLQGSGGYTF
TGTGCCAGCAGTTTACTACAGGGAAGTGGAGGCTACACCTTC
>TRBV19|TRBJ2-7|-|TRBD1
CARTQGDEQYF
TGTGCCAGGACTCAGGGGGACGAGCAGTACTTC
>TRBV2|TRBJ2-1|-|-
CAVPDPRSYNEQFF
TGTGCCGTCCCAGATCCCCGATCCTACAATGAGCAGTTCTTC
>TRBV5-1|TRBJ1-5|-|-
CASTSERGNQPQHF
TGCGCCAGCACCTCAGAACGGGGCAATCAGCCCCAGCATTTT
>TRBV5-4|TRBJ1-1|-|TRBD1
CASSLAVGTGGWSTEAFF
TGTGCCAGCAGCTTGGCCGTTGGGACAGGGGGTTGGAGCACTGAAGCTTTCTTT
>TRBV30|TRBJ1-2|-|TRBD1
CAWITGDYGYTF
TGTGCCTGGATTACAGGGGACTATGGCTACACCTTC
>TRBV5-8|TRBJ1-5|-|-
CASSLGQYSNQPQHF
TGTGCCAGCAGCTTAGGACAATATAGCAATCAGCCCCAGCATTTT
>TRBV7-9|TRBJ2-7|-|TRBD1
CASSPDRVIPYEQYF
TGTGCCAGCAGCCCTGACAGGGTAATACCCTACGAGCAGTACTTC
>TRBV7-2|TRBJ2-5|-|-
CASSSRGSPGTQYF
TGTGCCAGCAGCTCAAGGGGTAGCCCGGGGACCCAGTACTTC
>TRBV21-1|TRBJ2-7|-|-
CASSKIKDRVSYEQYF
TGTGCCAGCAGCAAGATAAAGGACAGGGTGTCGTACGAGCAGTACTTC
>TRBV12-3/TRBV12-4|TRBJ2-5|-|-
CASTDHSQETQYF
TGTGCCAGCACCGACCACAGCCAAGAGACCCAGTACTTC
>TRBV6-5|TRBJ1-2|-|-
CASSRTADYGYTF
TGTGCCAGCAGCAGGACAGCCGACTATGGCTACACCTTC
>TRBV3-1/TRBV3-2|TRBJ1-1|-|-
CASSQSQGRGAFF
TGTGCCAGCAGCCAATCTCAGGGTAGGGGAGCTTTCTTT
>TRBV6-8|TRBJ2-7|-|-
CASSYNGSYEQYF
TGTGCCAGCAGTTATAACGGTTCCTACGAGCAGTACTTC
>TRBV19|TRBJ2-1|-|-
CASSIGGPAVEQFF
TGTGCCAGTAGTATAGGGGGCCCGGCTGTTGAGCAGTTCTTC
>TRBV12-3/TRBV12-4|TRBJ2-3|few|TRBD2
CATSSGGADTQYF
TGTGCCACCTCTAGCGGGGGGGCAGATACGCAGTATTTT
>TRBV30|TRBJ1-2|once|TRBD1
CAWSPTGVGYTF
TGTGCCTGGAGTCCCACAGGGGTTGGCTACACCTTC
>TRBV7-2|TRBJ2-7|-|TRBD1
CASSLMTGVYEQYF
TGTGCCAGCAGCTTAATGACAGGGGTCTACGAGCAGTACTTC
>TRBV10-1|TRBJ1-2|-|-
CASSPTTGPLEGYTF
TGCGCCAGCAGTCCTACAACAGGACCACTTGAGGGCTACACCTTC
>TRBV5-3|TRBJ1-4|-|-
CARSFARGGENEKLFF
TGTGCCAGAAGCTTCGCTAGGGGCGGAGAGAATGAAAAACTGTTTTTT
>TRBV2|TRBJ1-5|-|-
CASRYQRYSNQPQHF
TGTGCCAGCAGATACCAGCGTTATAGCAATCAGCCCCAGCATTTT
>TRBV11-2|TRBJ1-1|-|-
CASSLGYRAGEAFF
TGTGCCAGCAGCTTGGGATACAGGGCCGGTGAAGCTTTCTTT
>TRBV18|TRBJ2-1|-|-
CASSPSFWGPSYNEQFF
TGTGCCAGCTCACCCTCCTTTTGGGGGCCGTCCTACAATGAGCAGTTCTTC
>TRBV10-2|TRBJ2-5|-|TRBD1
CASGGDRGLGETQYF
TGCGCCAGCGGGGGGGACAGGGGGCTAGGAGAGACCCAGTACTTC
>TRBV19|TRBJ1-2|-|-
CASSIDGVYGGNYGYTF
TGTGCCAGTAGTATAGATGGGGTATACGGGGGTAACTATGGCTACACCTTC
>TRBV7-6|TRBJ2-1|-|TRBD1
CASSSRGPYNEQFF
TGTGCCAGCAGCTCAAGGGGGCCCTACAATGAGCAGTTCTTC
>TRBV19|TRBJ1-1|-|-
CASSIVTDTEAFF
TGTGCCAGTAGTATAGTCACGGACACTGAAGCTTTCTTT
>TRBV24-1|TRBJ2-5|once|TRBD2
CATSDLPASGGYQETQYF
TGTGCCACCAGTGATTTGCCCGCGAGCGGGGGGTACCAAGAGACCCAGTACTTC
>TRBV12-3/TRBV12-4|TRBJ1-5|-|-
CASSRTDDQPQHF
TGTGCCAGCAGTCGGACAGATGACCAGCCCCAGCATTTT
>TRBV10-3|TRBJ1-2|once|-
CAIRRTATGYTF
TGTGCCATCAGAAGGACAGCCACGGGCTACACCTTC
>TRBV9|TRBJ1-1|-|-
CASSVAGNTEAFF
TGTGCCAGCAGCGTAGCGGGAAACACTGAAGCTTTCTTT
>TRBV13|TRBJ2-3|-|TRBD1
CASSLLQGAYTQYF
TGTGCCAGCAGCTTACTTCAGGGGGCATATACGCAGTATTTT
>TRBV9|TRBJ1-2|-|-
CASSRTDYGYTF
TGTGCCAGCAGCCGGACAGACTATGGCTACACCTTC
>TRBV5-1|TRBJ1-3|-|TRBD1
CASSSLATGTGNTIYF
TGCGCCAGCAGCTCGCTTGCGACAGGGACTGGAAACACCATATATTTT